The rows below give T cell receptor beta chains drawn from one sample of a study of cytomegalovirus exposure and HLA in healthy donors. Method: immunoSEQ multiplex PCR; TCRdb's copy keeps in-frame clones and lacks some. The sample lists 250,000 to 350,000 clones; about 75% were seen once. Material: PBMCs. These receptors all come from a female donor in good health and CMV-seronegative. Each CDR3 is given with its conserved first and last residue. D genes are given only for firm matches. The size of a clone is reported for some rows only, either as once, few or many, or as a class for expanded clones.

V gene	J gene	clone size	D gene	CDR3 DNA	CDR3 protein
TRBV30	TRBJ1-3	-	-	TGTGCCTGTCGGACAAGGGGATTCTCTGGAAACACCATATATTTT	CACRTRGFSGNTIYF
TRBV18	TRBJ2-5	-	-	TGTGCCAGCTCACAAACAGGACCGGGAGAGACCCAGTACTTC	CASSQTGPGETQYF
TRBV7-2	TRBJ1-5	-	-	TGTGCCAGCAGCTTAGAGGAGTCGAGCAATCAGCCCCAGCATTTT	CASSLEESSNQPQHF
TRBV6-1	TRBJ2-7	few	TRBD1	TGTGCCAGCAGACTGGCCGTAGGGGGCTATGAGCAGTACTTC	CASRLAVGGYEQYF
TRBV10-3	TRBJ2-1	few	TRBD1	TGTGCCATCACCCGACGAGTGCTGGAAGACAGGGCCAATGAGCAGTTCTTC	CAITRRVLEDRANEQFF
TRBV28	TRBJ1-1	few	-	TGTGTCGTAACTGAAGCTTTCTTT	CVVTEAFF
TRBV9	TRBJ2-2	few	-	TGTGCCAGCAGCGTAGTAGGCCTGACGGGTATCGGGGAGCTGTTTTTT	CASSVVGLTGIGELFF
TRBV6-1	TRBJ1-2	-	-	TGTGCCAGCAGTTTTACAGGGATGATCGATGGCTACACCTTC	CASSFTGMIDGYTF
TRBV2	TRBJ1-5	once	-	TGTGCCAGCAGTGATCAGGGTGGCCCTTATAGCAATCAGCCCCAGCATTTT	CASSDQGGPYSNQPQHF
TRBV11-3	TRBJ1-6	once	-	TGTGCCAGCAGCTTATGGGTGGAGGGATCACCCCTCCACTTT	CASSLWVEGSPLHF
TRBV5-1	TRBJ2-7	once	TRBD2	TGCGCCAGCAGCTTGGTTCAGGGAGGGTTTTACGAGCAGTACTTC	CASSLVQGGFYEQYF
TRBV4-2	TRBJ2-3	once	TRBD2	TGTGCCAGCAGCCTCAATAGCGGGAGCACAGATACGCAGTATTTT	CASSLNSGSTDTQYF
TRBV7-9	TRBJ1-2	few	-	TGTGCCAGCAGCTTAGTCGGGGGTAACTATGGCTACACCTTC	CASSLVGGNYGYTF
TRBV18	TRBJ1-2	-	-	TGTGCCAGCTCGGCCTCTGAAGGGGTCGGAGGCTACACCTTC	CASSASEGVGGYTF
TRBV6-1	TRBJ1-5	once	-	TGTGCCACCTCCCGGGCAGGGGATAGCAATCAGCCCCAGCATTTT	CATSRAGDSNQPQHF
TRBV6-7	TRBJ1-1	few	-	TGTGCCAGCAGCCAGAACGGACAGCTGAACACTGAAGCTTTCTTT	CASSQNGQLNTEAFF
TRBV5-1	TRBJ2-1	-	-	TGCGCCAGCAGTTTAGACAATGAGCAGTTCTTC	CASSLDNEQFF
TRBV28	TRBJ1-1	-	-	TGTGCCAGCAGGAGGGACACTGTGAACACTGAAGCTTTCTTT	CASRRDTVNTEAFF
TRBV18	TRBJ2-7	-	-	TGTGCCAGCCAGACGGGACTTTCTTACGAGCAGTACTTC	CASQTGLSYEQYF
TRBV6-1	TRBJ1-5	-	-	TGTGCCAGCAGTGACGTTTATAGCAATCAGCCCCAGCATTTT	CASSDVYSNQPQHF
TRBV10-1	TRBJ1-6	-	-	TGCGCCAGCAGTGACAGCGCGAATTCACCCCTCCACTTT	CASSDSANSPLHF
TRBV7-9	TRBJ2-7	-	TRBD2	TGTGCCAGCAGCATAAGCGGGAGGCCCTCCTACGAGCAGTACTTC	CASSISGRPSYEQYF
TRBV19	TRBJ1-1	-	-	TGTGCCAGTAGGCTGACAGTGGTGAACACTGAAGCTTTCTTT	CASRLTVVNTEAFF
TRBV7-2	TRBJ2-3	-	-	TGTGCCAGCAGCTATCGATTTAGCGGAAGAGTGACAGATACGCAGTATTTT	CASSYRFSGRVTDTQYF
TRBV11-3	TRBJ2-2	few	-	TGTGCCAGCAGCTTCCGGGGGAACACCGGGGAGCTGTTTTTT	CASSFRGNTGELFF
TRBV7-9	TRBJ2-1	-	-	TGTGCCAGCAGCTCACGAGGCCCGACGGGATCCTACAATGAGCAGTTCTTC	CASSSRGPTGSYNEQFF
TRBV9	TRBJ2-1	-	-	TGTGCCAGCAGCGTCTCTAGCGCCTCCTACAATGAGCAGTTCTTC	CASSVSSASYNEQFF
TRBV6-1	TRBJ1-1	few	-	TGTGCCAGCAGTGAAGGATACAGGAACACTGAAGCTTTCTTT	CASSEGYRNTEAFF
TRBV21-1	TRBJ2-1	-	-	TGTGCCAGCAGCAAAGGACAGGGGGACAATGAGCAGTTCTTC	CASSKGQGDNEQFF
TRBV28	TRBJ2-5	-	TRBD1	TGTGCCAGCAGTTTACAGGGGGCGAGCAGAGAGACCCAGTACTTC	CASSLQGASRETQYF
TRBV6-5	TRBJ1-1	-	-	TGTGCCAGCAGTTCAAGGGGACTCCCCCTTGAAGCTTTCTTT	CASSSRGLPLEAFF
TRBV5-1	TRBJ1-4	-	-	TGCGCCAGCAGCTTGTTCAGGGGTGCTAATGAAAAACTGTTTTTT	CASSLFRGANEKLFF
TRBV7-9	TRBJ1-3	-	-	TGTGCCAGCAGCGACAGCAGCTCTGGAAACACCATATATTTT	CASSDSSSGNTIYF
TRBV13	TRBJ2-7	once	-	TGTGCCAGCAGCTTAGGTCCGGGGACTCAAGGGAACTACGAGCAGTACTTC	CASSLGPGTQGNYEQYF
TRBV2	TRBJ2-3	-	-	TGTGCCAGCAGTGGTTTAGGGGCGGGCACAGATACGCAGTATTTT	CASSGLGAGTDTQYF
TRBV18	TRBJ2-5	few	TRBD1	TGTGCCAGCTCACGAACAGGACAGGGAACCCAGTACTTC	CASSRTGQGTQYF
TRBV25-1	TRBJ2-2	few	-	TGTGCCAGCAGTGAGACACAGGGGAACACCGGGGAGCTGTTTTTT	CASSETQGNTGELFF
TRBV4-1	TRBJ2-6	few	-	TGCGCCAGCAGCCAAGGTCACAGCTCCGGGGCCAACGTCCTGACTTTC	CASSQGHSSGANVLTF
TRBV7-9	TRBJ2-6	-	TRBD2	TGTGCCAGCAGCCAGGGACTAGCCTGGGCCAACGTCCTGACTTTC	CASSQGLAWANVLTF
TRBV5-5	TRBJ1-5	-	-	TGTGCCAGCAGCTTGGCTCCCCGGGAGCCCCAGCATTTT	CASSLAPREPQHF
TRBV6-5	TRBJ1-1	-	-	TGTGCCAGCAGTTACTCGAGGCGGACTGAAGCTTTCTTT	CASSYSRRTEAFF
TRBV5-6	TRBJ2-5	-	-	TGTGCCAGCAGCAAACGGTACCAAGAGACCCAGTACTTC	CASSKRYQETQYF
TRBV9	TRBJ1-6	-	TRBD1	TGTGCCAGCAGCGCAGAGGGGGCAGGGTCACCCCTCCACTTT	CASSAEGAGSPLHF
TRBV7-2	TRBJ1-1	-	-	TGTGCCAGCAGCTTAAAGATAGTAACGGGGGGAAACACTGAAGCTTTCTTT	CASSLKIVTGGNTEAFF
TRBV27	TRBJ1-5	-	-	TGTGCCAGCACCCCCGGACACCCCAATCAGCCCCAGCATTTT	CASTPGHPNQPQHF
TRBV5-4	TRBJ2-3	-	-	TGTGCCAGCAGCTCAACAGGGGAGGCAGATACGCAGTATTTT	CASSSTGEADTQYF
TRBV4-1	TRBJ2-7	-	-	TGCGCCAGCAGCCAAGAGGGTAGCGCGGATGCCTACGAGCAGTACTTC	CASSQEGSADAYEQYF
TRBV14	TRBJ2-6	few	TRBD1	TGTGCCAGCAGCCAACCCCGAGCCGGGACAGCCCACTCTGGGGCCAACGTCCTGACTTTC	CASSQPRAGTAHSGANVLTF
TRBV27	TRBJ2-1	-	TRBD2	TGTGCCAGCATGGTTACTAGCGGGTTATACAATGAGCAGTTCTTC	CASMVTSGLYNEQFF
TRBV27	TRBJ1-6	-	-	TGTGCCAGCAGTTCGGCCAGGGATTCACCCCTCCACTTT	CASSSARDSPLHF
TRBV6-5	TRBJ1-5	-	TRBD1	TGTGCCTCCCGGGACAGGAGCAATCAGCCCCAGCATTTT	CASRDRSNQPQHF
TRBV5-4	TRBJ2-7	-	TRBD2	TGTGCCAGCAGCCGTGATAGCGGGAGCGATTACGAGCAGTACTTC	CASSRDSGSDYEQYF
TRBV5-1	TRBJ1-4	-	-	TGCGCCAGCAGCTTGGATGGCCCCAAGGGGGAACTGTTTTTT	CASSLDGPKGELFF
TRBV27	TRBJ2-5	-	TRBD2	TGTGCCAGCAGCCCTAAATCGGGGGGGGCGCGGGGGACCCAGTACTTC	CASSPKSGGARGTQYF
TRBV28	TRBJ1-2	-	TRBD1	TGTGCCACCGCGGGACAGGAAAGGACTAACTATGGCTACACCTTC	CATAGQERTNYGYTF
TRBV19	TRBJ2-7	-	-	TGTGCCAGTGGGCCCCGCAGGGGAAACTACGAGCAGTACTTC	CASGPRRGNYEQYF
TRBV6-5	TRBJ1-5	-	-	TGTGCCAGCAGCCCCTCCGGGGGTAGCAATCAGCCCCAGCATTTT	CASSPSGGSNQPQHF